This TCR beta chain was obtained from a study of response to subunit inactivated influenza vaccine. Study outcomes and limitations: The authors suggested that few new T cells are recruited per seasonal influenza vaccination.

Germline loops: CDR1 LNHNV, CDR2 YYDKDF (reference sequence). Trimming removed 5 bases at V and 5 bases at J, with 15 bases between. The CDR3 runs to 14 residues. This clonotype was counted only a few times. Its antigen is still unknown. TCRdb processed the RT-PCR reads anew with MiXCR; each CDR3 protein has one entry. Among roughly 550,000 distinct CDR3 sequences listed, 20% to 25% were seen once. These sequences were also reported in another study, on T cells expressing NK-cell markers. That work states: The TCR beta cDNA came from 5'RACE template switching with UMIs. Dominant NKG2C+ clonotypes accounted for roughly 1.0-7.0% of CD8+ T cells in about six donors. The CD3+CD56-NKG2C+ fraction was also led by these clonotypes in a few donors.

The chain couples TRBV15 to TRBJ2-5; possibly TRBD1 for D (5 bases). This TCR was sampled from a man aged 45-60 years who received an inactivated influenza vaccine. Sequencing was performed on CD4+ T cells sorted from PBMCs, taken 11 to 12 days after vaccination. The CDR3 here is CATSRRVSPETQYF. Written as DNA, the CDR3 is TGTGCCACCAGCCGCAGGGTCTCCCCGGAGACCCAGTACTTC.